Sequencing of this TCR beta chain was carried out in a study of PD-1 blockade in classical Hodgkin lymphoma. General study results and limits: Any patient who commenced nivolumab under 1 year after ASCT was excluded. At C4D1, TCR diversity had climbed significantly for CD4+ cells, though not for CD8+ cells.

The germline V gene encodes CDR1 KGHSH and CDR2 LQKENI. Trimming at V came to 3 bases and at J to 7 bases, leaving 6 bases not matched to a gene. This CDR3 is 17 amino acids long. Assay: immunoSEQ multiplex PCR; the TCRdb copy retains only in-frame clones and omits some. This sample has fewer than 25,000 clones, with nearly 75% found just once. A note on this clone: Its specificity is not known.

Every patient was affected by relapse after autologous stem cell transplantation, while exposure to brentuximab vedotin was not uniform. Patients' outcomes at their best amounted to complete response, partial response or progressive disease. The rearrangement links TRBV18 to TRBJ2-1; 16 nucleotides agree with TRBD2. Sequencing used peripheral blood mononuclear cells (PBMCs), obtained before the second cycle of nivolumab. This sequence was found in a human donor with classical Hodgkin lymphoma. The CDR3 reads CASSPSGTSGRGNEQFF. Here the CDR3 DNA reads TGTGCCAGCTCACCGTCCGGGACTAGCGGGAGGGGTAATGAGCAGTTCTTC.